This T cell receptor beta chain was observed in a study of T cell clusters in autoimmune cytopenias. Study outcomes and limitations: TRB repertoire shifts in secondary cytopenia and chronic lymphocytic leukemia mostly reflected lymphoma, not autoimmunity.

As for this clonotype: No antigen is known for it.

CDR3 length: 13 residues. Germline values: CDR1 DFQATT, CDR2 SNEGSKA (reference sequence). TRB was amplified by touch-down multiplex PCR, primer pools A and B combined. TCRdb reprocessed the multiplex PCR reads, keeping one entry per CDR3 protein, no DNA. Seen in this sample are some 3,500 distinct CDR3 sequences; the ten most common clones hold approximately 3.2%. TRB amplification used roughly 250 ng of peripheral blood genomic DNA. The sequence derives from a human donor with an autoimmune cytopenia or autoimmune hepatitis (not recorded which). Source material: peripheral blood. The gene calls are TRBV20-1 and TRBJ1-2; TCRdb reports TRBD1, a call that lacks DNA to check it against. The CDR3 protein is CSASPLLGYGYTF.